This T cell receptor (beta chain) comes out of a study of cytotoxic CD8 clonotypes in ibrutinib-treated CLL. V shed 3 bases and J 3 bases; nucleotides not matched to a gene: 4. This CDR3 has 14 residues. Germline V gives CDR1 LNHNV, CDR2 YYDKDF (reference sequence). This clone was observed a handful of times. Repertoires were generated with immunoSEQ multiplex PCR, while TCRdb's copy carries only in-frame clones and drops some. The table shows 150,000 to 250,000 clones, with over 60% occurring only once. The receptor was derived from a human donor with chronic lymphocytic leukemia. Material: PBMCs, obtained after 24 months of ibrutinib treatment. The V gene is TRBV15, the J gene TRBJ2-7; the match to TRBD2 covers 8 bases. The CDR3 protein is CATSSGTRYYEQYF. Here the CDR3 DNA reads TGTGCCACCAGCAGCGGGACTAGATACTACGAGCAGTACTTC.